The 32 T cell receptor beta chains listed next were all sequenced from one sample in a study of blood T cell repertoires in COVID-19. Data came from immunoSEQ multiplex PCR; TCRdb stores just in-frame clones and leaves some out. In the table there are fewer than 130,000 clones, roughly 80% of which are singletons. The sequencing sample was made of peripheral blood. Receptor source: a woman aged 55-69 years with acute or convalescent COVID-19.

This rearrangement joins TRBV27 to TRBJ2-3; tentative D call: TRBD2 (6 bases). The V and J ends lost 3 bases and 3 bases respectively, with 10 bases between them. This CDR3 is built from 14 residues. Germline CDR1 reads MNHEY; CDR2 reads SMNVEV (reference sequence). This CDR3 is CASSFGRWTDTQYF. The CDR3 coding sequence is TGTGCCAGCAGTTTTGGGAGGTGGACAGATACGCAGTATTTT.

V is TRBV5-4 and J is TRBJ2-1; 10 nucleotides line up with TRBD2. Germline CDR1 reads SGHNT; CDR2 reads YYREEE (reference sequence). The CDR3 loop spans 15 amino acids. The V and J ends lost 1 base and 5 bases, in that order; junction bases with no gene match: 3. The CDR3 reads CASSLSLAGDNEQFF. CDR3 DNA sequence: TGTGCCAGCAGCTTGTCGCTAGCGGGGGACAATGAGCAGTTCTTC.

The V call is TRBV3-1 (or the pseudogene TRBV3-2), the J call TRBJ2-5; 13 positions match TRBD2. The V segment lost 4 bases and the J segment 5 bases; nucleotides outside the gene matches: 19. The CDR3 runs to 20 residues. Germline CDR1 and CDR2: LGHDT and YNNKEL (reference sequence). CDR3 sequence: CASSLPPRLAGGLTRETQYF. As DNA, the CDR3 is TGTGCCAGCAGCCTCCCCCCCCGACTAGCGGGGGGACTAACTCGGGAGACCCAGTACTTC.

The chain couples TRBV7-2 to TRBJ1-6; no definite D call. The CDR3 spans 13 residues. The V end was cut by 5 bases, the J end by 3 bases, with 5 bases between. Germline CDR1 reads SGHTA; CDR2 reads FQGNSA. DNA for the CDR3: TGTGCCAGCAGCCAACACTATAATTCACCCCTCCACTTT. Its protein is CASSQHYNSPLHF.

This clone was detected a few times. The chain joins TRBV5-1 to TRBJ1-3; D is ambiguous. V shed 0 bases and J shed 5 bases, with 15 bases lying between them. CDR3 length: 16 residues. CDR1 SGHRS and CDR2 YFSETQ come from the germline V gene. CDR3 sequence (DNA): TGCGCCAGCAGCTTGGCCGGGAGCGTCGGAAGAAACACCATATATTTT. Translation: CASSLAGSVGRNTIYF.

This clone was detected once. This chain links TRBV11-3 with TRBJ1-3; no reliable D call. Trimming took 0 bases from V and 1 from J, leaving 7 bases between them. Germline CDR1 is SGHNT and CDR2 is YENEEA. This CDR3 is built from 15 residues. CDR3 region: CASSLERESGNTIYF. CDR3 coding DNA: TGTGCCAGCAGCTTAGAAAGAGAGTCTGGAAACACCATATATTTT.

The chain uses TRBV5-6 and TRBJ1-6; 8 positions agree with TRBD1. This CDR3 region has 13 residues. V dropped 4 bases and J dropped 10; count of bases not matched to a gene: 4. Germline values: CDR1 SGHDT, CDR2 YYEEEE. CDR3: CASSTDRGSPLHF. The CDR3 region has the DNA TGTGCCAGCAGCACAGACAGGGGCTCACCCCTCCACTTT.

J is TRBJ1-2 and V is TRBV7-3; the match to TRBD1 covers 7 bases. Germline assignment: CDR1 SGHTA and CDR2 FQGTGA. V lost 5 bases to trimming and J lost 13 bases; unmatched junction nucleotides: 16. This CDR3 is built from 14 residues. This CDR3 reads CASSRARTGEGLTF. DNA for the CDR3: TGTGCCAGCAGCCGTGCGAGGACAGGCGAGGGTCTCACCTTC. The full variable domain, with the rest looked up from reference TRBV7-3 and TRBJ1-2, is GAGVSQTPSNKVTEKGKYVELRCDPISGHTALYWYRQSLGQGPEFLIYFQGTGAADDSGLPNDRFFAVRPEGSVSTLKIQRTERGDSAVYLCASSRARTGEGLTFGSGTRLTVV.

The chain combines TRBV6-2 or TRBV6-3 with TRBJ2-2; TRBD2 matches at 14 bases. The CDR3 totals 19 residues. Trimming took 2 bases from V and 1 from J; bases not matched to a gene: 6. Looked up from germline, CDR1 is MNHEY and CDR2 is SVGEGT. The CDR3, as DNA: TGTGCCAGCAGTTACCCCGGACTAGCGGGGGGTGGGAACACCGGGGAGCTGTTTTTT. Encoded protein: CASSYPGLAGGGNTGELFF.

This chain connects TRBV3-1 (or the pseudogene TRBV3-2) to TRBJ2-1; 8 nucleotides match TRBD2. The junction had 14 bases not matched to a gene; V was cut back by 4 bases and J by 6 bases. CDR1 and CDR2 from the germline V gene are LGHDT and YNNKEL (reference sequence). The CDR3 spans 17 residues. DNA of the CDR3: TGTGCCAGCAGCCCGACCAGCGGGGGCTTTTCTGGCAATGAGCAGTTCTTC. This encodes CASSPTSGGFSGNEQFF.

This chain connects TRBV19 to TRBJ1-6; 10 nucleotides match TRBD1. Trimming took 5 bases from V and 9 from J; bases not matched to a gene: 10. Germline V CDR1 and CDR2: LNHDA, SQIVND (reference sequence). The CDR3 has 16 residues. The CDR3: CASSGDRGLGFSPLHF. The CDR3 region has the DNA TGTGCCAGTAGTGGTGACAGGGGGCTTGGGTTTTCACCCCTCCACTTT. Full variable domain (missing parts from reference TRBV19 and TRBJ1-6): DGGITQSPKYLFRKEGQNVTLSCEQNLNHDAMYWYRQDPGQGLRLIYYSQIVNDFQKGDIAEGYSVSREKKESFPLTVTSAQKNPTAFYLCASSGDRGLGFSPLHFGNGTRLTVT.

This clone was counted a few times. This chain links TRBV6-6 with TRBJ1-1; D unclear. Trimming left V 6 bases short and J 10 bases short, with 9 bases between. The CDR3 runs to 10 residues. Germline assignment: CDR1 MNHNY and CDR2 SVGAGI (reference sequence). This CDR3 reads CASSQLGAFF. The DNA for the CDR3 is TGTGCCAGCAGCCAACTTGGAGCTTTCTTT.

This rearrangement joins TRBV3-1 (or the pseudogene TRBV3-2) to TRBJ2-7, with 8 bases that match TRBD1. This CDR3 has 14 residues. The junction had 5 bases not matched to a gene; V was cut back by 4 bases and J by 3 bases. Germline loops: CDR1 LGHDT, CDR2 YNNKEL (reference sequence). The chain's CDR3 is CASSPRTGSYEQYF. CDR3 sequence (DNA): TGTGCCAGCAGCCCCCGGACAGGGAGCTACGAGCAGTACTTC.

CDR3 residues: CASSRPEAAYNEQFF. CDR3 nucleotides: TGTGCCAGCAGCCGGCCGGAGGCGGCTTACAATGAGCAGTTCTTC. The rearrangement uses TRBV3-1 (or the pseudogene TRBV3-2) and TRBJ2-1; perhaps TRBD2 as D (5 bases). There are 15 residues in the CDR3. Trimming left V 4 bases short and J 4 bases short, with 14 bases between. Germline V gene lookup returns CDR1 LGHDT and CDR2 YNNKEL (reference sequence).

The chain employs TRBV24-1 and TRBJ2-1; D is possibly TRBD1 (5 bases). The V end was cut by 7 bases, the J end by 6 bases, with 18 bases between. Germline loops: CDR1 KGHDR, CDR2 SFDVKD. CDR3 length equals 15 residues. Here the CDR3 DNA reads TGTGCCACCAGGGGGCCTGCTGGTACAACCAATGAGCAGTTCTTC. Translation: CATRGPAGTTNEQFF.

V gene TRBV5-1 combines with J gene TRBJ2-3; TRBD2 matches at 11 bases. The CDR3 sequence is 19 residues long. V gave up 4 bases and J gave up 2 bases; unmatched junction bases: 15. Germline CDR1 reads SGHRS; CDR2 reads YFSETQ. CDR3 sequence reads: CASSPGLAGGSFDTDTQYF. In nucleotides, the CDR3 is TGCGCCAGCAGCCCCGGTCTAGCGGGGGGATCCTTCGACACAGATACGCAGTATTTT. The variable domain in full, with the rest retrieved from reference TRBV5-1 and TRBJ2-3, is KAGVTQTPRYLIKTRGQQVTLSCSPISGHRSVSWYQQTPGQGLQFLFEYFSETQRNKGNFPGRFSGRQFSNSRSEMNVSTLELGDSALYLCASSPGLAGGSFDTDTQYFGPGTRLTVL.

This clone occurred a few times. This chain uses TRBV10-3 with TRBJ2-1; TRBD2 is a possible D gene (5 bases). Germline V gives CDR1 ENHRY, CDR2 SYGVKD. CDR3 length: 16 residues. V was clipped by 4 bases and J by 0 bases, with 13 bases between them. The CDR3 spells CAISGASRSSYNEQFF. CDR3 coding DNA: TGTGCCATCAGTGGGGCTAGCCGTAGCTCCTACAATGAGCAGTTCTTC.

This clone was seen at least ten times. The chain is built from TRBV11-2 and TRBJ1-2, with 7 bases fitting TRBD1. J lost 4 bases, V lost 5 bases, and 10 bases had no gene match. The CDR3 runs to 15 residues. Per the germline V gene, CDR1 is SGHAT and CDR2 is FQNNGV. The CDR3 sequence: CASSPTRQGTYGYTF. The CDR3 DNA follows: TGTGCCAGCAGCCCGACAAGACAGGGTACCTATGGCTACACCTTC.

This clone is a singleton in its sample. The chain is built from TRBV19 and TRBJ1-2; D uncertain. The V gene lost 5 bases and the J gene lost 7 bases, with 14 bases spanning the gap. The germline V gene has CDR1 LNHDA and CDR2 SQIVND (reference sequence). This CDR3 comprises 13 residues. This chain's CDR3 is CASSASRNGGYTF. The CDR3 DNA is TGTGCCAGTAGTGCCTCTAGAAACGGTGGCTACACCTTC.

V gene TRBV28 combines with J gene TRBJ2-3; D is undetermined. The CDR3 runs 14 residues. V lost 6 bases, J lost 7 bases, and 17 bases lay in between. Germline V CDR1 and CDR2: MDHEN, SYDVKM. CDR3 bases: TGTGCCAGCAGCCTTAATGGGCTGGCAAATACGCAGTATTTT. Protein sequence: CASSLNGLANTQYF.

The V gene is TRBV6-5, the J gene TRBJ2-1; 12 bases agree with TRBD1. The ends lost 10 bases at V and 8 bases at J; junction bases unmatched: 9. The germline CDR1 and CDR2 sequences are MNHEY and SVGAGI. The CDR3 extends over 14 amino acids. The CDR3 protein is CATQRDRGLYEQFF. In DNA, the CDR3 is TGTGCCACCCAACGGGACAGGGGGCTTTATGAGCAGTTCTTC.

The chain links TRBV2 to TRBJ2-2; 7 bases agree with TRBD2. V lost 5 bases and J lost 0; bases outside the gene matches: 9. CDR1 and CDR2 from the germline V gene are SNHLY and FYNNEI. The CDR3 totals 17 residues. CDR3 coding DNA: TGTGCCAGCAGTTCGGGTTTGGGAGGGACGAACACCGGGGAGCTGTTTTTT. Translated: CASSSGLGGTNTGELFF.

The V call is TRBV11-3, the J call TRBJ1-2; 7 positions agree with TRBD1. The ends lost 5 bases at V and 4 bases at J; junction bases unmatched: 10. The germline V gene has CDR1 SGHNT and CDR2 YENEEA. The length of the CDR3 is 15 residues. This chain's CDR3 is CASSPESGTAYGYTF. The CDR3 DNA follows: TGTGCCAGCAGCCCGGAGTCCGGGACAGCCTATGGCTACACCTTC. Looking up the rest from reference TRBV11-3 and TRBJ1-2 gives the full variable domain: EAGVVQSPRYKIIEKKQPVAFWCNPISGHNTLYWYLQNLGQGPELLIRYENEEAVDDSQLPKDRFSAERLKGVDSTLKIQPAELGDSAVYLCASSPESGTAYGYTFGSGTRLTVV.

The gene calls are TRBV18 and TRBJ2-7; D possibly corresponds to TRBD2 (5 bases). Trimming pared 3 bases from V and 4 bases from J, leaving 10 bases between. The germline gives CDR1 KGHSH, CDR2 LQKENI. The CDR3 totals 13 residues. CDR3 region: CASSPGETYEQYF. For the CDR3, the DNA is TGTGCCAGCTCACCTGGGGAGACTTACGAGCAGTACTTC.

The rearrangement joins TRBV7-9 to TRBJ1-2; D is unresolved. The CDR3 covers 13 residues. V lost 1 base, J lost 8 bases, and 11 bases lay in between. From germline, CDR1 is SEHNR and CDR2 FQNEAQ (reference sequence). The CDR3 DNA follows: TGTGCCAGCAGCTTAGTTTACGGAGGCGGCTACACCTTC. Translation: CASSLVYGGGYTF.

This clone came up once. The rearrangement uses TRBV15 and TRBJ1-4; a weak D match, TRBD1 (5 bases). Germline V CDR1 and CDR2: LNHNV, YYDKDF (reference sequence). CDR3 length: 12 amino acids. Deletions cut 9 bases from V and 8 bases from J, with 13 bases between. The CDR3 region is CATLGGSEKLFF. The CDR3 bases are TGTGCCACGCTCGGGGGTAGCGAAAAACTGTTTTTT.

This clone was detected a few times. This sample also contains other DNA sequences that code for the same CDR3. In DNA form, the CDR3 reads TGTGCCAGCAGTGAACAGGGGAACTATGGCTACACCTTC. It codes for CASSEQGNYGYTF. V gene TRBV2 combines with J gene TRBJ1-2, with D possibly TRBD1 on 6 matching bases. Per germline, CDR1 SNHLY and CDR2 FYNNEI. The CDR3 covers 13 residues. Trimming left V 2 bases short and J 2 bases short, with 6 bases between.

This chain connects TRBV18 to TRBJ1-6; weak D call: TRBD1 (5 bases). V lost 1 base and J lost 7, with 11 bases in between. CDR1 KGHSH and CDR2 LQKENI come from the germline V gene. The CDR3 totals 15 residues. The CDR3 spells CASSPQTTANSPLHF. For the CDR3, the DNA is TGTGCCAGCTCACCACAAACGACAGCAAATTCACCCCTCCACTTT.

The genes are TRBV6-5 and TRBJ1-4; a weak D match, TRBD1 (5 bases). In germline, CDR1 is MNHEY, CDR2 SVGAGI. V gave up 8 bases and J gave up 10 bases, with 17 bases separating them. CDR3 size: 13 residues. CDR3 residues: CASREGLQGKLFF. The CDR3 DNA follows: TGTGCCAGCCGGGAGGGGCTTCAGGGAAAACTGTTTTTT.

The chain recombines TRBV6-5 with TRBJ2-3, with 8 bases matching TRBD2. The CDR3 covers 16 residues. The germline CDR1 and CDR2 sequences are MNHEY and SVGAGI. Germline trimming cut 2 bases from V and 2 bases from J; bases unmatched to any gene: 6. The CDR3 here is CASSYQAGAITDTQYF. CDR3 in DNA: TGTGCCAGCAGTTACCAAGCGGGGGCCATCACAGATACGCAGTATTTT.

This CDR3 is CASSPDSSGGGYTF. CDR3 in DNA: TGTGCCAGCTCACCGGACAGTTCAGGGGGAGGCTACACCTTC. The chain employs TRBV18 and TRBJ1-2; TRBD1 agrees at 7 bases. V lost 3 bases and J lost 8; bases outside the gene matches: 9. Per the germline V gene, CDR1 is KGHSH and CDR2 is LQKENI. CDR3 length equals 14 residues.

The chain links TRBV10-3 to TRBJ2-1; 11 bases are a match to TRBD2. The V gene's germline CDR1 is ENHRY and CDR2 SYGVKD. There are 14 residues in the CDR3. The CDR3: CATTGTSGNNEQFF. For the CDR3, the DNA is TGTGCTACTACTGGGACTAGCGGCAACAATGAGCAGTTCTTC.